This T cell receptor (beta chain) was documented in a study of CD8+CD57+ T cells in acquired aplastic anemia. Study-wide background: Sorted CD4+ and CD8+ cells yielded around 3 ug of DNA on average. General study findings and limits: Between patients and controls, approximately 29 CD8+ CDR3 sequences were found in common. Patients did not significantly differ from controls in CD8+ Simpson's diversity.

On this clonotype: The target antigen is unknown.

CDR1 is SQVTM and CDR2 is ANQGSEA in the germline V gene. V dropped 6 bases and J dropped 0 bases, with 15 bases sitting between them. The CDR3 runs 14 residues. Genomic DNA, serving as template, underwent TCR beta VDJ and CDR3 profiling. TCRdb re-analysed the reads in MiXCR, keeping a single row per CDR3 protein. The repertoire holds over 35,000 distinct CDR3 sequences, with approximately 67% as singletons. This sequence was found in a human donor in good health, serving as a control. The gene calls are TRBV29-1 and TRBJ2-7, with D perhaps TRBD1 (5 bases). The sample consisted of sorted CD4+, CD8+, or CD8+CD57+ T cells (not recorded which) from PBMCs. The CDR3 DNA follows: TGCAGCGTCGGATATCAGGGTCTCTCCTACGAGCAGTACTTC. This sequence encodes CSVGYQGLSYEQYF.